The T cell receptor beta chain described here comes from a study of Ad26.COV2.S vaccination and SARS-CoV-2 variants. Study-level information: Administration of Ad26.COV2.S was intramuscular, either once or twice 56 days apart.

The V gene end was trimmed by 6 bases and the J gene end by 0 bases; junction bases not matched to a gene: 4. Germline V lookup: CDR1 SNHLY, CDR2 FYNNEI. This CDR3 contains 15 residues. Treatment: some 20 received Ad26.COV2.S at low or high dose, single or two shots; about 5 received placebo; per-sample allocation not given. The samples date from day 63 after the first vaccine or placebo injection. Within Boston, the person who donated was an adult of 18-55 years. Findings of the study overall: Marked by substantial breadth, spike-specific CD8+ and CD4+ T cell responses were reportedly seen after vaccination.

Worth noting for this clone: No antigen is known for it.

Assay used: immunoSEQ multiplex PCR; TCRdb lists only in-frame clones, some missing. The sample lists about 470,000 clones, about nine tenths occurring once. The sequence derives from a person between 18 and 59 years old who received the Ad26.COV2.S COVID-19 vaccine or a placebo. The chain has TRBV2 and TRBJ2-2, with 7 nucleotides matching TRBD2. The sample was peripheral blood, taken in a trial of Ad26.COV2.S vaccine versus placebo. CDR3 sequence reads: CASSGSGSNTGELFF. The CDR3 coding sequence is TGTGCCAGCAGCGGTAGCGGGTCGAACACCGGGGAGCTGTTTTTT.